The 32 T cell receptor beta chains presented below share a single source sample, sequenced in a study of blood T cell repertoires in COVID-19. Sequencing was performed with immunoSEQ multiplex PCR; in TCRdb, only in-frame clones are kept and a portion is missing. The sample consists of about 150,000 clones, around 89% of them appearing once. Specimen: PBMCs or T cells enriched from blood (not recorded which). All receptors come from a woman aged 25 to 45 with acute COVID-19.

The CDR3 DNA reads as TGTGCCAGTTCGAACGGGAGGGGCAATGAGCAGTTCTTC. Protein product: CASSNGRGNEQFF. The rearrangement uses TRBV25-1 and TRBJ2-1; 8 bases map to TRBD2. CDR3 length: 13 amino acids. The trim removed 9 bases at V and 6 bases at J, leaving 7 bases unmatched. Germline values: CDR1 MGHDK, CDR2 SYGVNS.

This chain links TRBV7-9 with TRBJ2-2; a weak D match, TRBD1 (5 bases). The V gene's germline CDR1 is SEHNR and CDR2 FQNEAQ (reference sequence). The CDR3 contains 13 residues. The ends were cut back, 4 bases at V and 5 bases at J, with 8 bases in the middle. CDR3 nucleotide sequence: TGTGCCAGCAGCTCGGACAAAACCGGGGAGCTGTTTTTT. It is translated as CASSSDKTGELFF.

This sequence joins TRBV28 and TRBJ2-7; 14 nucleotides line up with TRBD2. The CDR3 loop spans 16 amino acids. Germline loops: CDR1 MDHEN, CDR2 SYDVKM. V gave up 6 bases and J gave up 3 bases; unmatched junction bases: 7. The CDR3 spells CASSSRLAGGYYEQYF. Here the CDR3 DNA reads TGTGCCAGCAGCTCTCGACTAGCGGGAGGGTACTACGAGCAGTACTTC. The variable domain in full, completed from reference TRBV28 and TRBJ2-7, reads DVKVTQSSRYLVKRTGEKVFLECVQDMDHENMFWYRQDPGLGLRLIYFSYDVKMKEKGDIPEGYSVSREKKERFSLILESASTNQTSMYLCASSSRLAGGYYEQYFGPGTRLTVT.

The chain is built from TRBV6-5 and TRBJ1-1; D is possibly TRBD1 (5 bases). The CDR3 extends over 15 amino acids. V gave up 10 bases and J gave up 1 base, with 19 bases separating them. Germline V gives CDR1 MNHEY, CDR2 SVGAGI. Here the CDR3 DNA reads TGTGCCACCCGGGGGTGGACAATTTCGAACACTGAAGCTTTCTTT. It yields the protein CATRGWTISNTEAFF.

V usage is TRBV7-9 and J usage is TRBJ2-3, with 8 positions matching TRBD2. The CDR3 extends over 11 amino acids. The ends lost 4 bases at V and 13 bases at J; junction bases unmatched: 4. The V gene's germline CDR1 is SEHNR and CDR2 FQNEAQ (reference sequence). CDR3 coding DNA: TGTGCCAGCAGCTCCGGACTAGCCGAGTATTTT. Protein sequence: CASSSGLAEYF.

The chain carries TRBV7-9 and TRBJ1-1; D unclear. Germline CDR1 reads SEHNR; CDR2 reads FQNEAQ (reference sequence). CDR3 size: 15 residues. The ends were cut back, 2 bases at V and 5 bases at J, with 15 bases in the middle. Here the CDR3 DNA reads TGTGCCAGCAGCTTAACGGGGTCTCAAGGTACTGAAGCTTTCTTT. This translates into CASSLTGSQGTEAFF.

The rearrangement joins TRBV5-4 to TRBJ2-7; no clear D. This CDR3 region has 14 residues. V gave up 0 bases and J gave up 3 bases, with 10 bases separating them. Germline CDR1 SGHNT, CDR2 YYREEE (reference sequence). CDR3 coding DNA: TGTGCCAGCAGCTTGGCCAGAGGCAACTACGAGCAGTACTTC. Amino acid sequence: CASSLARGNYEQYF.

The table lists this clone with a few counts. This chain joins TRBV24-1 and TRBJ2-6; 10 bases fit TRBD1. Per germline, CDR1 KGHDR and CDR2 SFDVKD. The CDR3 length is 15 residues. With V trimmed by 3 bases and J by 11 bases, 6 bases remained unmatched. Here the CDR3 reads CATSDPGTGDYVLTF. CDR3 coding DNA: TGTGCCACCAGTGATCCCGGGACAGGGGATTACGTCCTGACTTTC.

This chain uses TRBV28 with TRBJ2-1, with a weak D call TRBD1 (5 bases). The germline gives CDR1 MDHEN, CDR2 SYDVKM. The CDR3 has 15 residues. V lost 2 bases and J lost 6, with 14 bases in between. The CDR3 loop reads CASSLPVDRSNEQFF. The CDR3 DNA is TGTGCCAGCAGTTTACCTGTTGACAGATCCAATGAGCAGTTCTTC.

The rearrangement uses TRBV29-1 and TRBJ2-3; TRBD2 agrees at 9 bases. With V trimmed by 4 bases and J by 3 bases, 8 bases remained unmatched. The CDR3 contains 15 residues. Germline-derived CDR1 and CDR2 are SQVTM and ANQGSEA. Here the CDR3 reads CSVVISGRSTDTQYF. The CDR3 nucleotides are TGCAGCGTTGTAATTAGCGGGAGATCGACAGATACGCAGTATTTT.

This clone was detected a few times. The rearrangement joins TRBV6-5 to TRBJ2-1; the match to TRBD2 covers 11 bases. Germline V lookup: CDR1 MNHEY, CDR2 SVGAGI. The junction had 8 bases not matched to a gene; V was cut back by 5 bases and J by 8 bases. The CDR3 contains 15 residues. The CDR3 protein is CASSHTSGSSHEQFF. The CDR3 nucleotides read TGTGCCAGCAGTCACACTAGCGGGAGTTCCCATGAGCAGTTCTTC.

V usage is TRBV7-9 and J usage is TRBJ1-3; TRBD1 aligns across 7 bases. Germline lookup yields CDR1 SEHNR and CDR2 FQNEAQ (reference sequence). The J segment lost 7 bases and the V segment lost 2 bases, leaving 2 bases of the junction unmatched. The CDR3 runs 13 residues. The CDR3 DNA follows: TGTGCCAGCAGCTTAACAGGGGTGAACACCATATATTTT. Translation: CASSLTGVNTIYF.

The chain combines TRBV27 with TRBJ2-3; 11 bases agree with TRBD1. CDR3 length equals 14 residues. CDR1 MNHEY and CDR2 SMNVEV come from the germline V gene (reference sequence). J was trimmed by 4 bases and V by 10 bases; bases with no gene match: 7. CDR3 DNA sequence: TGTGCCATCTCGGACAGGGGGCCGGCAGATACGCAGTATTTT. Its protein product is CAISDRGPADTQYF.

V is TRBV12-5 and J is TRBJ2-5, with no clear D. The ends were cut back, 4 bases at V and 3 bases at J, with 3 bases in the middle. Germline V gives CDR1 LGHNT, CDR2 FRNRAP. The length of the CDR3 is 11 residues. DNA for the CDR3: TGTGCTAGTGGTTCGGAAGAGACCCAGTACTTC. It yields the protein CASGSEETQYF.

The chain combines TRBV24-1 with TRBJ2-5; D uncertain. Trimming stripped 4 bases from V and 5 bases from J, with 16 bases between. This CDR3 contains 15 residues. Germline CDR1 is KGHDR and CDR2 is SFDVKD. The CDR3 region is CATSDPRGPAETQYF. The CDR3 DNA reads TGTGCCACCAGTGACCCACGCGGCCCCGCGGAGACCCAGTACTTC.

The chain links TRBV7-4 to TRBJ1-4; TRBD1 aligns across 7 bases. Per germline, CDR1 SGHVT and CDR2 SQSDAQ. The V gene end was trimmed by 5 bases and the J gene end by 0 bases; junction bases not matched to a gene: 21. This CDR3 spans 21 amino acids. The CDR3 here is CASSRDSLLLNRTATNEKLFF. DNA for the CDR3: TGTGCCAGCAGCCGGGACAGTTTATTGTTGAATCGCACTGCAACTAATGAAAAACTGTTTTTT.

The V gene is TRBV30, the J gene TRBJ2-1, with D possibly TRBD2 on 6 matching bases. Germline CDR1 and CDR2: GTSNPN and SVGIG (reference sequence). V was clipped by 5 bases and J by 9 bases, with 14 bases between them. The CDR3 extends over 12 amino acids. CDR3 nucleotide sequence: TGTGCCTGGCGCGGAGGGCCTCCTGAGCAGTTCTTC. Encoded protein: CAWRGGPPEQFF.

V is TRBV7-8 and J is TRBJ2-7, with a weak D call TRBD2 (5 bases). Germline CDR1 SGHVS, CDR2 FQNEAQ. This CDR3 spans 12 amino acids. V was trimmed by 2 bases and J by 7 bases, leaving 9 bases between them. This CDR3 reads CASSLNSGEQYF. For the CDR3, the DNA is TGTGCCAGCAGCTTAAATTCGGGGGAGCAGTACTTC.

The V gene is TRBV27, the J gene TRBJ1-5, with 7 positions matching TRBD1. Germline CDR1 reads MNHEY; CDR2 reads SMNVEV (reference sequence). This CDR3 has 15 residues. The V and J ends lost 3 bases and 1 base, in that order; junction bases with no gene match: 3. The CDR3 sequence: CASSLTGFSNQPQHF. In nucleotides, the CDR3 is TGTGCCAGCAGTTTGACAGGGTTCAGCAATCAGCCCCAGCATTTT.

DNA for the CDR3: TGTGCCAGTAGTGCGCGACAGAATACGCAGTATTTT. This gives the protein CASSARQNTQYF. The gene calls are TRBV19 and TRBJ2-3; maybe TRBD1 (5 bases). Per the germline V gene, CDR1 is LNHDA and CDR2 is SQIVND (reference sequence). V was trimmed by 5 bases and J by 7 bases, leaving 10 bases between them. The CDR3 is made up of 12 amino acids.

J is TRBJ2-7 and V is TRBV21-1; TRBD1, as called in the table, went unchecked against the DNA. TRBV21-1 is assigned pseudogene status. The CDR3 is 14 residues long. The CDR3 region is CASSKWGAAYEQYF. CDR3 in DNA: TGTGCCAGCAGCAAGTGGGGCGCAGCCTACGAGCAGTACTTC.

The V gene is TRBV27, the J gene TRBJ1-2, with TRBD1 matching over 8 bases. Losses at the gene ends were 5 bases for V and 5 bases for J; bases not matched to a gene: 7. This CDR3 has 14 residues. The germline CDR1 and CDR2 sequences are MNHEY and SMNVEV (reference sequence). The CDR3 loop reads CASSPDRGEYGYTF. CDR3 coding DNA: TGTGCCAGCAGTCCCGACAGGGGAGAGTATGGCTACACCTTC.

This chain links TRBV7-8 with TRBJ1-1; the D gene is possibly TRBD1 (5 bases). V shed 5 bases and J shed 5 bases, with 12 bases lying between them. Per the germline V gene, CDR1 is SGHVS and CDR2 is FQNEAQ. This CDR3 region has 13 residues. For the CDR3, the DNA is TGTGCCAGCAGCCCTAGGCGGGGGACTGAAGCTTTCTTT. It specifies CASSPRRGTEAFF.

This clone has a single count. The V and J genes are TRBV9 and TRBJ1-2, with TRBD1 matching over 7 bases. The CDR3 spans 15 residues. V was clipped by 3 bases and J by 6 bases; unmatched bases: 11. Looked up from germline, CDR1 is SGDLS and CDR2 is YYNGEE. The CDR3 DNA follows: TGTGCCAGCAGCGCCCACCAGACAGGGATCGATGGCTACACCTTC. This translates into CASSAHQTGIDGYTF.

The chain recombines TRBV18 with TRBJ1-1; D is ambiguous. Trimming stripped 2 bases from V and 1 base from J, with 14 bases between. Per the germline V gene, CDR1 is KGHSH and CDR2 is LQKENI. This CDR3 has 16 residues. CDR3 sequence reads: CASSPNTGLGNTEAFF. Here the CDR3 DNA reads TGTGCCAGCTCACCAAACACGGGGTTAGGGAACACTGAAGCTTTCTTT.

The chain links TRBV9 to TRBJ2-5; D may be TRBD1 (5 bases). CDR1 is SGDLS and CDR2 is YYNGEE in the germline V gene. Trimming shortened V by 4 bases and J by 4 bases, and 8 bases separated the two germline ends. There are 12 residues in the CDR3. The CDR3, as DNA: TGTGCCAGCAGCCCCCAGGGAGAGACCCAGTACTTC. Protein: CASSPQGETQYF.

The rearrangement joins TRBV10-1 to TRBJ1-1, with 7 bases lining up with TRBD1. V was clipped by 5 bases and J by 5 bases; unmatched bases: 2. This CDR3 comprises 12 residues. The germline CDR1 and CDR2 sequences are WNHNN and SYGVQD (reference sequence). The CDR3 reads CASSKDRTEAFF. CDR3 sequence (DNA): TGCGCCAGCAGTAAGGACAGGACTGAAGCTTTCTTT.

V usage is TRBV6-1 and J usage is TRBJ1-4, with D perhaps TRBD1 (5 bases). This CDR3 is 15 amino acids long. Germline values: CDR1 MNHNS, CDR2 SASEGT. Trimming pared 1 base from V and 7 bases from J, leaving 13 bases between. The CDR3 sequence: CASSEVGGFGEKLFF. The CDR3 DNA reads as TGTGCCAGCAGTGAAGTCGGGGGGTTTGGTGAAAAACTGTTTTTT.

This chain uses TRBV29-1 with TRBJ1-2, with no clear D. Germline V gene data show CDR1 as SQVTM and CDR2 as ANQGSEA. The CDR3 covers 12 residues. Trimming shortened V by 7 bases and J by 2 bases, and 11 bases separated the two germline ends. The CDR3 coding sequence is TGCAGCGGTCAGGCTCCCAACTATGGCTACACCTTC. It is translated as CSGQAPNYGYTF. Looking up the rest from reference TRBV29-1 and TRBJ1-2 gives the full variable domain: SAVISQKPSRDICQRGTSLTIQCQVDSQVTMMFWYRQQPGQSLTLIATANQGSEATYESGFVIDKFPISRPNLTFSTLTVSNMSPEDSSIYLCSGQAPNYGYTFGSGTRLTVV.

V gene TRBV5-4 combines with J gene TRBJ2-7; 8 bases are shared with TRBD1. Trimming removed 2 bases from V and 0 bases from J; junction bases left unmatched: 10. There are 17 residues in the CDR3. Germline values: CDR1 SGHNT, CDR2 YYREEE (reference sequence). Written as DNA, the CDR3 is TGTGCCAGCAGCTTTGGGGGCTTAACAGGGGGCTCCTACGAGCAGTACTTC. Translated: CASSFGGLTGGSYEQYF.

V and J are TRBV14 and TRBJ2-7, with 10 bases matching TRBD2. V trimming: 4 bases; J trimming: 3 bases; junction bases outside the gene matches: 9. This CDR3 comprises 16 residues. Germline CDR1 is SGHDN and CDR2 is FVKESK. CDR3 sequence reads: CASSLTSGNTVYEQYF. CDR3 DNA: TGTGCCAGCAGCCTCACTAGCGGGAACACCGTCTACGAGCAGTACTTC.

The CDR3 DNA reads as TGTGCCAGCAGCGGTGGCGGAGGCAACACTGAAGCTTTCTTT. Its protein is CASSGGGGNTEAFF. V is TRBV7-2 and J is TRBJ1-1; D uncertain. V shed 5 bases and J shed 2 bases, with 12 bases lying between them. Germline values: CDR1 SGHTA, CDR2 FQGNSA. The CDR3 has 14 amino acids.